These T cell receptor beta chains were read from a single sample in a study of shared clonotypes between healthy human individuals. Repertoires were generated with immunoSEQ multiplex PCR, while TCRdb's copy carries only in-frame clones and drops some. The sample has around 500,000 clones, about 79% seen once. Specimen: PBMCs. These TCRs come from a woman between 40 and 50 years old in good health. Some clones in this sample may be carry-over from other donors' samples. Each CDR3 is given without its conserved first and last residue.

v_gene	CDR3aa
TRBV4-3	ASSIQGASEQF
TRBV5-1	ASSVGARNEQF
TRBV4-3	ASSYYNEQF
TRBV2	ASREPRGSYNEQF
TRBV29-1	SVVPPTSGYNEQF
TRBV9	ASSGGTGYGAHPDTQY
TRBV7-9	ASSLTGGGNQPQH
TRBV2	ASRGQTLDPYGYT
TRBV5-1	ASSPRGAAADTQY
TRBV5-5	ASRTRPDSGNTIY
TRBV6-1	ASTIRVATNEKLF
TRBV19	ASMNGRPTSSYNEQF
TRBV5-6	ASSSRGAYTEAF
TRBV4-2	ASSQSGGGRAF
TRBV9	ASSVGGGQVGAGELF
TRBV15	ATSSPGTGANYNEQF
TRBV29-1	SVEQGASTDTQY
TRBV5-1	ASSLDSYPIILGNQPQH
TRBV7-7	ASSLIGPGTGELF
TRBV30	AWSVVMENTEAF
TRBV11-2	ASSWGLAGGGETQY
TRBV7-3	ASSRPGLAGEGTDTQY
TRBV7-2	ASSPGLALGTGELF
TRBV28	ASSSPWDRGSHEQY
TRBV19	ASSLQGLNTEAF
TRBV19	ASSISGEGYEQY
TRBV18	ASSPPGSQEAF
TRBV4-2	ASSQDPSGTHYNEQF
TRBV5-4	ASSLTSGSYEQY
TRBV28	ASGERDTQY
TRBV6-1	ASTERRLAGGANVLT
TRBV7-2	ASSPDRTSYEQY
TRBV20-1	SARQGYT
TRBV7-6	ASSLREGRRETQY
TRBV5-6	ASSRRVWGSGYT